What follows is one T cell receptor (beta chain) and its context. Its target is unknown. The data are from a study of T cell responses to AZD1222 COVID-19 vaccine. Points from the study as a whole: A mostly white British donor set with more females was recruited, and clonal diversity was possibly underestimated. Two doses of AZD1222 preceded a rise in Spike-specific TCR breadth and depth.

Profiled with immunoSEQ multiplex PCR; TCRdb holds only in-frame clones, not every one. The sample yields some 50,000 clones, roughly 90% seen once. CDR3 length equals 18 residues. The starting material was peripheral blood, obtained 28 days after the second AZD1222 dose. V and J are TRBV21-1 and TRBJ2-7; TRBD2 is the table's D call and was not checked against the DNA. TRBV21-1 counts as a pseudogene. The source of this sequence is an adult who received the AZD1222 COVID-19 vaccine. The CDR3 DNA sequence: TGTGCCAGCAGCACTGGACCTTTTAGCGGGAGGGACTCCTACGAGCAGTACTTC. Its protein is CASSTGPFSGRDSYEQYF.